This entry concerns a single TCR beta chain. Its antigen target is currently unknown. Base qualities were left out, and no much larger clone turns up one base away. The immunoSEQ Assay, which uses bias-controlled multiplex PCR amplification of genomic DNA, was used to profile TCRbeta CDR3 regions. The original methods were these. The absolute abundance of each unique TCRbeta CDR3 region was quantified after sequences were collapsed and filtered. Differential abundance was tested with a binomial (Fisher-equivalent) model and with a beta-binomial model adding time-dependent variance fitted from healthy donors. Clones with fewer than 5 combined templates were removed, and a clone was called differentially abundant if the clone's Benjamini-Hochberg FDR was below 0.01. Using the form v = (b*log(k)+a)^2, the beta-binomial variance was modeled as a function of the total template count across the two samples. Imported from immuneACCESS, the table was reduced by TCRdb to in-frame sequences with V and J called. These copies leave out some clones; in studies compared against another copy, an unresolved V gene accounts for under half, and the cause of the remainder is not known. V, J and clone size are those of that table, while D and trimming were read from the DNA. This sample has about 100,000 clones in its table, and roughly 85% of those were observed once. Together, the top ten hold 17% of the sample.

This record belongs to a study of identifying expanded T cells in peripheral blood (dated by TCRdb to the late 2010s). The study in broad terms: Technical replicates were generated by sequencing separate aliquots of the same genomic DNA pool, and four replicates were compared pairwise.

The cysteine opens and the phenylalanine closes a CDR3 of 18 amino acids. Only the CDR3 portion is preserved as DNA: 54 bases, with reading frame beginning at the first base. Sequences KGHSY (CDR1) and FQNENV (CDR2) are obtained from the germline V gene. V and J are truncated by 0 bases and 2 bases respectively, leaving an intervening sequence of 19 bases. What the authors observed across the whole study: It was expected by the authors that biological variance in healthy repertoires might increase further over much longer intervals, such as months to years. The binomial model flagged approximately 1.3 differentially abundant clones between technical replicates but 15 to 17 over about 2 weeks and approximately 18 over about 4 weeks. Both the number of clones called differentially abundant and the false-positive rate were significantly reduced by the beta-binomial model across all healthy-donor time intervals. Variance in clone template counts between roughly 2-week samples significantly increased with total template count across all healthy donors.

During the collection period, no immune events, such as infections, were documented for the healthy donors. Healthy-donor blood repertoires served as a training cohort to calibrate time-dependent variance in a beta-binomial model of T-cell clone differential abundance. The training cohort included some ten healthy donors, of whom 3 were female and 7 were male. An age range of roughly 29 to 70 years, with an average of about 45 years, was recorded for the donors. Obtained from a commercial supplier, whole blood was collected from each healthy donor at three time points set about 2 weeks apart. For immunosequencing, genomic DNA was extracted from unsorted whole blood.

Specimen: blood. The clonotype comes from a person between 18 and 75 years old in good health. The chain is encoded by TRBV16 joined to TRBJ1-2; the D segment could be TRBD1, given 6 matching bases. The bases are TGTGCCAGCAGCCAATCCCAGGTCAGGGGATTTTCGAACTATGGCTACACCTTC. This gives the protein CASSQSQVRGFSNYGYTF.